Listed below are T cell receptor beta chains from one sample, sequenced in a study of beta chain features in type 1 diabetes. Method: immunoSEQ multiplex PCR; TCRdb's copy keeps in-frame clones and lacks some. The table shows hundreds of thousands of clones, with around 9.9% occurring only once. Sequenced sample: naive CD4+ T cells from blood. The receptors here all came from a man aged 25-40 years with type 1 diabetes. Each CDR3 is given with its conserved first and last residue. The D gene is left open where the match is weak. Rows may omit the clone size; those that give it use once, few, many or a size class.

J,V,size,D,DNA,CDR3
TRBJ2-3,TRBV18,few,-,TGTGCCAGCTCACCCCAGTTGGGCTCCTCCACAGATACGCAGTATTTT,CASSPQLGSSTDTQYF
TRBJ1-4,TRBV7-9,-,-,TGTGCCAGCAGCTTTCAGGAAAAACTGTTTTTT,CASSFQEKLFF
TRBJ1-3,TRBV7-9,few,-,TGTGCCAGCAGCTCAGGCAGGGGCCGGAGAAACACCATATATTTT,CASSSGRGRRNTIYF
TRBJ2-7,TRBV11-2,-,TRBD1,TGTGCCAGTAACCGGGACAGGGGTCCCTACGAGCAGTACTTC,CASNRDRGPYEQYF
TRBJ2-7,TRBV7-8,-,-,TGTGCCAGCAGCTTAGAGGGGGTACCCTACGAGCAGTACTTC,CASSLEGVPYEQYF
TRBJ1-2,TRBV7-8,-,-,TGTGCCAGCAGCTTCAGAGACACCTTCTATGGCTACACCTTC,CASSFRDTFYGYTF
TRBJ1-2,TRBV5-4,few,-,TGTGCCAGCAGCTTGGCACTCACCCCAACTATACCATATGGCTACACCTTC,CASSLALTPTIPYGYTF
TRBJ2-7,TRBV7-3,few,-,TGTGCCAGCAGCCACCCCGGCGGCGAGCAGTACTTC,CASSHPGGEQYF
TRBJ2-1,TRBV5-1,few,TRBD2,TGCGCCAGCAGCCCCCGAGGAGCGGGGGGGCGGAATGAGCAGTTCTTC,CASSPRGAGGRNEQFF
TRBJ1-6,TRBV25-1,few,-,TGTGCCAGCAGAGGGGTTGGGAATCGCTCACCCCTCCACTTT,CASRGVGNRSPLHF
TRBJ2-7,TRBV10-3,-,TRBD2,TGTGCCATCAGATCTAGCGGGGGGTTATCCTACGAGCAGTACTTC,CAIRSSGGLSYEQYF
TRBJ1-2,TRBV18,-,-,TGTGCCAGCTCGCAATACTCAGGGGACTATGGCTACACCTTC,CASSQYSGDYGYTF
TRBJ1-3,TRBV5-1,-,TRBD1,TGCGCCAGCAGCTGGACAGGGGCAGCTGGAAACACCATATATTTT,CASSWTGAAGNTIYF
TRBJ2-7,TRBV28,-,TRBD1,TGTGCCAGCAGTTTCAGCAGGGGGCCCTACGAGCAGTACTTC,CASSFSRGPYEQYF
TRBJ2-5,TRBV5-4,-,TRBD1,TGTGCCAGCAGCACAGGGGCACAAGAGACCCAGTACTTC,CASSTGAQETQYF
TRBJ1-2,TRBV30,once,-,TGTGCCTGGAGCCAGACGGGGGAGGGCGGCTACACCTTC,CAWSQTGEGGYTF
TRBJ2-3,TRBV18,-,-,TGTGCCAGCTCACCAATGCAGGGGAGCACAGATACGCAGTATTTT,CASSPMQGSTDTQYF
TRBJ1-2,TRBV10-3,-,-,TGTGCCATCAATAAACAGGGAGCAGGCTACACCTTC,CAINKQGAGYTF
TRBJ1-2,TRBV9,few,TRBD1,TGTGCCAGCAGCGTACCCGGACAGGGGATCAATGGCTACACCTTC,CASSVPGQGINGYTF
TRBJ1-4,TRBV30,few,-,TGTGCCTGGAGTGTGGCGGGCCAAATTGAAAAACTGTTTTTT,CAWSVAGQIEKLFF
TRBJ2-7,TRBV9,-,-,TGTGCCAGCAGCTCTAACTTCAGGGACGAGCAGTACTTC,CASSSNFRDEQYF
TRBJ2-5,TRBV5-1,few,TRBD1,TGCGCCAGCAGCTTGCTACCGGGACAGAGTGGAGACTTC,CASSLLPGQSGDF
TRBJ1-6,TRBV18,-,-,TGTGCCAGCTCACCAATCCCGCGGGATTCACCCCTCCACTTT,CASSPIPRDSPLHF
TRBJ2-1,TRBV2,-,TRBD1,TGTGCCAGCAGTGGACAGGGCAACGAGCAGTTCTTC,CASSGQGNEQFF
TRBJ1-2,TRBV30,-,-,TGTGCCTGGAGTTCCCCCCCCTACAGTTCCACCTTC,CAWSSPPYSSTF
TRBJ2-7,TRBV15,-,TRBD2,TGTGCCACCAGCAGACCCGGGACTAGCGGATCCTACGAGCAGTACTTC,CATSRPGTSGSYEQYF
TRBJ2-7,TRBV19,few,TRBD1,TGTGCCACCCGGGACAGCCCCACCTACGAGCAGTACTTC,CATRDSPTYEQYF
TRBJ2-5,TRBV28,-,TRBD2,TGTGCCAGCGGCCGTGGAGGAGCGGGGCAAGAGACCCAGTACTTC,CASGRGGAGQETQYF
TRBJ2-5,TRBV5-1,few,-,TGCGCCAGCAGCCTAAGGGGCAGAGAGGAGACCCAGTACTTC,CASSLRGREETQYF
TRBJ1-5,TRBV27,few,-,TGTGCCAGCAGCTTGACAGTTCCTAATCAGCCCCAGCATTTT,CASSLTVPNQPQHF
TRBJ2-2,TRBV7-6,few,-,TGTGCCAGCAGCTTAGGGGCACTAGCGAACACCGGGGAGCTGTTTTTT,CASSLGALANTGELFF
TRBJ1-2,TRBV27,-,TRBD1,TGTGCCAGCAGTTTCCTCACCCCCACAGGGGGCGCGGAAGGCTACACCTTC,CASSFLTPTGGAEGYTF
TRBJ1-1,TRBV6-5,-,-,TGTGCCAGCAGACCGCGGATGAACACTGAAGCTTTCTTT,CASRPRMNTEAFF
TRBJ2-2,TRBV5-1,-,-,TGCGCCAGCAGCTCGGCAGGGGGGTCCGGGGAGCTGTTTTTT,CASSSAGGSGELFF
TRBJ2-1,TRBV11-2,-,TRBD1,TGTGCCAGCAGCGTTTGGACAGGAGCCTTTTACAATGAGCAGTTCTTC,CASSVWTGAFYNEQFF
TRBJ1-2,TRBV5-1,-,TRBD1,TGCGCCAGCAGCTCGGACAGGGTGCGTGGCTACACCTTC,CASSSDRVRGYTF
TRBJ2-6,TRBV7-8,few,-,TGTGCCTTCAAATCTGGCAGGGAATACTCTGGGGCCAACGTCCTGACTTTC,CAFKSGREYSGANVLTF
TRBJ2-5,TRBV11-2,few,-,TGTGCCAGCAGACGTGACAGGACCAATCTCCAAGAGACCCAGTACTTC,CASRRDRTNLQETQYF
TRBJ2-1,TRBV29-1,-,TRBD2,TGCAGCGTTGGACTAGCGGTAACCAGCAATGAGCAGTTCTTC,CSVGLAVTSNEQFF
TRBJ2-2,TRBV23-1,-,TRBD1,TGCGCCAGCAGTCACCCCCTCACAGGGGAGAACACCGGGGAGCTGTTTTTT,CASSHPLTGENTGELFF
TRBJ1-1,TRBV16,-,-,TGTGCCAGCAGCCTTAACCGACAGGTAGAAGCTTTCTTT,CASSLNRQVEAFF
TRBJ1-6,TRBV7-9,-,-,TGTGCCAGCAGCTTAGTGCAGGGCACCCATTCACCCCTCCACTTT,CASSLVQGTHSPLHF
TRBJ1-4,TRBV18,-,-,TGTGCCAGCTCACCATTACGGACTAATGAAAAACTGTTTTTT,CASSPLRTNEKLFF
TRBJ2-2,TRBV6-6,few,TRBD2,TGTGCCAGCAGTCCCAGCGGGGGGGCATCCGGGGAGCTGTTTTTT,CASSPSGGASGELFF
TRBJ2-1,TRBV28,-,TRBD2,TGTGCCAGCAGTACGGGACTAGCGGGGAAAAGCTCCTACAATGAGCAGTTCTTC,CASSTGLAGKSSYNEQFF
TRBJ2-2,TRBV9,few,-,TGTGCCAGCAGCGATCGACAGATCACCGGGGAGCTGTTTTTT,CASSDRQITGELFF
TRBJ1-1,TRBV6-5,-,-,TGTGCCAGCGGAACTAACGTGGACACTGAAGCTTTCTTT,CASGTNVDTEAFF